What follows are 4 T cell receptor beta chains derived from one specimen sequenced in a study of T cells in Graves' hyperthyroidism and ophthalmopathy (dated by TCRdb to about 2019). Preparation of the library involved multiplex PCR. Sequencing relied on an Illumina HiSeq 2000. TCR beta CDR3 regions were amplified from RNA transcripts. The first round of RT-PCR for the TCR CDR3 was performed with the HTBI primer set and the Qiagen OneStep RT-PCR kit. In-frame beta chains were kept once TCRdb had trimmed the public reads at Q25 with fastp and called clones with MiXCR. All rows with the same CDR3 protein become a single entry with the most common DNA and genes. This sample lists hundreds of thousands of distinct CDR3 sequences; roughly a sixth were detected once. Around 3.3% of the sample lies in the top ten. The sequenced sample was blood. The origin of the receptors is a woman aged 40 to 50 with Graves' ophthalmopathy.

This clonotype was found many times. The chain uses TRBV7-9 and TRBJ1-1, with TRBD1 matching over 7 bases. V shed 1 base and J 11 bases; nucleotides not matched to a gene: 10. CDR1 SEHNR and CDR2 FQNEAQ come from the germline V gene (reference sequence). This CDR3 comprises 14 residues. In DNA form, the CDR3 reads TGTGCCAGCAGCTTAGTTCGGCAGGGGGTGTTCGCTTTCTTT. This gives the protein CASSLVRQGVFAFF.

This clonotype was counted many times. This sequence joins TRBV28 and TRBJ1-5, with a tentative D call TRBD1 (6 bases). The length of the CDR3 is 15 residues. Trimming shortened V by 6 bases and J by 2 bases, and 14 bases separated the two germline ends. Germline loops: CDR1 MDHEN, CDR2 SYDVKM. The CDR3 nucleotides read TGTGCCAGCAGGTCCGGGACACACGGCAATCAGCCCCAGCATTTT. It yields the protein CASRSGTHGNQPQHF. The entire variable domain, with the rest obtained from reference TRBV28 and TRBJ1-5, is as follows: DVKVTQSSRYLVKRTGEKVFLECVQDMDHENMFWYRQDPGLGLRLIYFSYDVKMKEKGDIPEGYSVSREKKERFSLILESASTNQTSMYLCASRSGTHGNQPQHFGDGTRLSIL.

The rearrangement joins TRBV19 to TRBJ1-6; no definite D call. CDR1 and CDR2 from the germline V gene are LNHDA and SQIVND (reference sequence). This CDR3 region has 15 residues. The V gene lost 3 bases and the J gene lost 10 bases, with 16 bases spanning the gap. The CDR3 nucleotides are TGTGCCAGTAGTATGAACCCGACCCGCGGGTCACCCCTCCACTTT. Its protein product is CASSMNPTRGSPLHF.

This clonotype was seen many times. The chain is built from TRBV30 and TRBJ1-1, with D possibly being TRBD1 (6 bases). Trimming pared 5 bases from V and 5 bases from J, leaving 15 bases between. The germline CDR1 and CDR2 sequences are GTSNPN and SVGIG (reference sequence). The CDR3 length is 13 residues. The CDR3 here is CAWARGARTEAFF. In DNA form, the CDR3 reads TGTGCCTGGGCAAGGGGGGCGCGGACTGAAGCTTTCTTT.